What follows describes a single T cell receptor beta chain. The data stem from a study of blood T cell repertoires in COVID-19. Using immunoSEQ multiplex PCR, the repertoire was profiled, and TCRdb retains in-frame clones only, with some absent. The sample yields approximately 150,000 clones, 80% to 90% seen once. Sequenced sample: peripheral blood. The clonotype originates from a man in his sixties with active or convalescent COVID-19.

The CDR3 nucleotides read TGTGCCAGCAGCCAGAGACAGGGTGGCACTGAAGCTTTCTTT. It is translated as CASSQRQGGTEAFF. The rearrangement uses TRBV11-2 and TRBJ1-1, with 7 bases fitting TRBD1. The germline gives CDR1 SGHAT, CDR2 FQNNGV. The ends lost 5 bases at V and 4 bases at J; junction bases unmatched: 7. The CDR3 contains 14 residues.